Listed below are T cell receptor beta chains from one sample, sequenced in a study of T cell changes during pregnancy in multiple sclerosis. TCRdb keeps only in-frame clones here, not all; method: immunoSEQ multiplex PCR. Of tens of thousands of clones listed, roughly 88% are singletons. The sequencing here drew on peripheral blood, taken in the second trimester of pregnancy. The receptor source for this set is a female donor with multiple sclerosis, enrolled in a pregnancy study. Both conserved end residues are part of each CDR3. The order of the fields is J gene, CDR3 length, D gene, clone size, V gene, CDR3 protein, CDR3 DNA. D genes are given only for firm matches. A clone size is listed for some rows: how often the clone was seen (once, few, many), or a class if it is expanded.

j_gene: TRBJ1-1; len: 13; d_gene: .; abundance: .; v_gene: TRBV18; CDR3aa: CASSLGQNTEAFF; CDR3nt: TGTGCCAGCTCACTTGGACAGAACACTGAAGCTTTCTTT
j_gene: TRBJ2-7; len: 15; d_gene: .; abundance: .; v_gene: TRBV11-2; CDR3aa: CASSLVGSRYYEQYF; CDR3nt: TGTGCCAGCAGCTTAGTAGGTAGCAGATACTACGAGCAGTACTTC
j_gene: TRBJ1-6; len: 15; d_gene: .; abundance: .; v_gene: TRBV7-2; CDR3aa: CASSVQGGGNSPLHF; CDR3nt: TGTGCCAGCAGCGTACAGGGTGGGGGTAATTCACCCCTCCACTTT
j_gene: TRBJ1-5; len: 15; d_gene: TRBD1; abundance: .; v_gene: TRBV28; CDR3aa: CASSPGQGRNQPQHF; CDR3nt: TGTGCCAGCAGTCCGGGACAGGGGAGGAATCAGCCCCAGCATTTT
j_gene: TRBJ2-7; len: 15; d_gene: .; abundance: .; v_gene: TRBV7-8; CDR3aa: CASSLVRGALREQYF; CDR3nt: TGTGCCAGCAGCTTAGTACGGGGGGCCCTGAGGGAGCAGTACTTC
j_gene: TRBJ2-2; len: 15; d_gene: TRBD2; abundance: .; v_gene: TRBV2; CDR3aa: CASRLRGGLPGELFF; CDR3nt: TGTGCCAGCAGGCTGCGGGGGGGCCTTCCCGGGGAGCTGTTTTTT
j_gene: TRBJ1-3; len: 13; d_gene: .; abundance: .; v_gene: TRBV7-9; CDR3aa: CASSLAPRNTIYF; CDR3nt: TGTGCCAGCAGCTTAGCCCCCAGAAACACCATATATTTT
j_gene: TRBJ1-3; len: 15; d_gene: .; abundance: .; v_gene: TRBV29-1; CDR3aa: CSAGEGPPSGNTIYF; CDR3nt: TGCAGCGCTGGGGAGGGACCCCCCTCTGGAAACACCATATATTTT
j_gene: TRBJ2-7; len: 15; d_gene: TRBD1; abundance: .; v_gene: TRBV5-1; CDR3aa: CASSPSRGPIYEQYF; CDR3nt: TGCGCCAGCAGCCCCTCTAGGGGGCCCATCTACGAGCAGTACTTC
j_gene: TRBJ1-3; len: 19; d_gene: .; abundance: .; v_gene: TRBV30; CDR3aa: CAWSAQQGRTTESGNTIYF; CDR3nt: TGTGCCTGGAGTGCGCAACAGGGCAGAACCACCGAATCTGGAAACACCATATATTTT
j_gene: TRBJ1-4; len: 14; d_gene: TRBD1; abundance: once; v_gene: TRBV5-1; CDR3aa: CASSFGQGLEKLFF; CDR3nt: TGCGCCAGCAGCTTCGGACAGGGGTTGGAAAAACTGTTTTTT
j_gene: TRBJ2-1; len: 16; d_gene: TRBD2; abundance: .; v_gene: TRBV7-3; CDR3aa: CASSRGLAGGQNEQFF; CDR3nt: TGTGCCAGCAGCCGAGGACTAGCGGGGGGACAAAATGAGCAGTTCTTC
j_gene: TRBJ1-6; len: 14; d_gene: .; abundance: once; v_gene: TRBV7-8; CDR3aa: CASSLRTDNSPLHF; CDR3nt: TGTGCCAGCAGCCTCCGGACAGATAATTCACCCCTCCACTTT
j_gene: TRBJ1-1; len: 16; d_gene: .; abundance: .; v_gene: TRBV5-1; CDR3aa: CASSLNDSPRRDEAFF; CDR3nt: TGCGCCAGCAGCTTAAATGACAGCCCACGGAGGGATGAAGCTTTCTTT
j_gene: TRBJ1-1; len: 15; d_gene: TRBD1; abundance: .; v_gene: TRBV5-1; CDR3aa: CASSLVTGQEDEAFF; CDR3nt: TGCGCCAGCAGCTTGGTTACGGGACAGGAGGATGAAGCTTTCTTT
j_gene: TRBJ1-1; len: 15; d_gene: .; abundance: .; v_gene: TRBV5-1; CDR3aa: CASSLARGGNAEAFF; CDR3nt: TGCGCCAGCAGCTTGGCCCGTGGGGGGAACGCTGAAGCTTTCTTT
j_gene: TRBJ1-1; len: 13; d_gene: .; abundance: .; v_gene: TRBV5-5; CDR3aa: CASSLVRFTEAFF; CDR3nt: TGTGCCAGCAGCTTGGTCAGGTTCACTGAAGCTTTCTTT
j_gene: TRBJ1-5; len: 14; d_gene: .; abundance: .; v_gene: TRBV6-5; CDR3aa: CASRQGMGNQPQHF; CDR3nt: TGTGCCAGCAGGCAGGGGATGGGCAATCAGCCCCAGCATTTT
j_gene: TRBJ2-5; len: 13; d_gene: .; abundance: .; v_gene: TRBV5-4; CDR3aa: CASSFRDLETQYF; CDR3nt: TGTGCCAGCAGCTTCCGGGACTTAGAGACCCAGTACTTC
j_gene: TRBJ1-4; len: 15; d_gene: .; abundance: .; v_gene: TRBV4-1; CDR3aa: CASSPGQQTNEKLFF; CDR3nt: TGCGCCAGCAGCCCCGGACAGCAAACTAATGAAAAACTGTTTTTT
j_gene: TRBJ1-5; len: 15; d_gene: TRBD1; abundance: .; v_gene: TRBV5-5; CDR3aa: CASSLNRGRDQPQHF; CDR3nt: TGTGCCAGCAGTCTTAACAGGGGGCGCGATCAGCCCCAGCATTTT
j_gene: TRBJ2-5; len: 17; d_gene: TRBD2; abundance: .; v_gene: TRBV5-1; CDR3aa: CASSTRLAGGSGETQYF; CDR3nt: TGCGCCAGCAGCACCCGGCTAGCGGGGGGCTCGGGGGAGACCCAGTACTTC
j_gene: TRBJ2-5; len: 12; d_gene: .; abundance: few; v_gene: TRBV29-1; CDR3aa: CSVSQGYETQYF; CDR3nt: TGCAGCGTTTCACAGGGTTACGAGACCCAGTACTTC
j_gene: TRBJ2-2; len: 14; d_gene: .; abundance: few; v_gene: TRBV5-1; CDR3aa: CASSFGANTGELFF; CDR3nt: TGCGCCAGCAGCTTCGGGGCGAACACCGGGGAGCTGTTTTTT
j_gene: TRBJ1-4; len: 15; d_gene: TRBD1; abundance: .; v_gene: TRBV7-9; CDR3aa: CASSFLGTGREKLFF; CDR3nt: TGTGCCAGCAGCTTCCTGGGGACAGGGAGGGAAAAACTGTTTTTT
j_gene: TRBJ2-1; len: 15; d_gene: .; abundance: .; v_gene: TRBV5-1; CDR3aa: CASRARASSYNEQFF; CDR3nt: TGCGCCAGCAGGGCGCGGGCAAGCTCCTACAATGAGCAGTTCTTC
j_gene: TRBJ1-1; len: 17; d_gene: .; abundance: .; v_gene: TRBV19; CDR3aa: CASSIDQAGGLDTEAFF; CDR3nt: TGTGCCAGTAGTATAGATCAGGCCGGCGGGTTGGACACTGAAGCTTTCTTT
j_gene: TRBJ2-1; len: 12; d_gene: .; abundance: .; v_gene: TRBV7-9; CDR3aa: CASRGGAPPQFF; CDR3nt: TGTGCCAGCAGGGGGGGGGCACCTCCGCAGTTCTTC
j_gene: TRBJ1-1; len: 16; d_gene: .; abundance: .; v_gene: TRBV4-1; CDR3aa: CASRTQAGSANTEAFF; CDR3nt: TGCGCCAGCAGAACACAGGCGGGGAGCGCGAACACTGAAGCTTTCTTT
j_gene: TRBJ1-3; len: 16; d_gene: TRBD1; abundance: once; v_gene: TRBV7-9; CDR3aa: CASSFIQGVGGNTIYF; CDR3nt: TGTGCCAGCAGCTTTATACAGGGGGTCGGTGGAAACACCATATATTTT
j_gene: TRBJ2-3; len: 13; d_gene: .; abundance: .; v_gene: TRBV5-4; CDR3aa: CASSSQGPDTQYF; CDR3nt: TGTGCCAGCAGCTCGCAGGGGCCAGATACGCAGTATTTT
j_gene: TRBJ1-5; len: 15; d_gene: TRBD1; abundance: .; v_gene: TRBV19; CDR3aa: CASTLLQGVGQPQHF; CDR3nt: TGTGCCAGTACCCTCTTACAGGGGGTCGGCCAGCCCCAGCATTTT